The following is a T cell receptor beta chain sequence with its context. The antigen is unknown. The sequenced template was cDNA made from the entire isolated RNA. The repertoire was sequenced with immunoSEQ multiplex PCR; TCRdb's copy has only in-frame clones and lacks some. In the table there are under 550,000 clones, about an eighth of which are singletons. The source of the sample is a study of beta chain features in type 1 diabetes. Purity exceeded 98% in all sorted populations. Germline V gives CDR1 MNHEY, CDR2 SMNVEV (reference sequence). V lost 4 bases, J lost 6 bases, and 16 bases lay in between. This CDR3 is built from 14 residues. Findings and limits, study-wide: VDJ junctions from patients with type 1 diabetes contained fewer insertions and more deletions. The naive, central memory and Treg TCRB repertoires of patients appeared to be more similar to one another than those of healthy donors.

The sequenced material came from naive CD4+ T cells from blood. This TCR came from a woman younger than 30 in good health. The chain carries TRBV27 and TRBJ2-7; no definite D call. CDR3 sequence reads: CASSSTGAGVEQYV. DNA for the CDR3: TGTGCCAGCAGTTCCACCGGAGCAGGCGTCGAGCAGTACGTC.